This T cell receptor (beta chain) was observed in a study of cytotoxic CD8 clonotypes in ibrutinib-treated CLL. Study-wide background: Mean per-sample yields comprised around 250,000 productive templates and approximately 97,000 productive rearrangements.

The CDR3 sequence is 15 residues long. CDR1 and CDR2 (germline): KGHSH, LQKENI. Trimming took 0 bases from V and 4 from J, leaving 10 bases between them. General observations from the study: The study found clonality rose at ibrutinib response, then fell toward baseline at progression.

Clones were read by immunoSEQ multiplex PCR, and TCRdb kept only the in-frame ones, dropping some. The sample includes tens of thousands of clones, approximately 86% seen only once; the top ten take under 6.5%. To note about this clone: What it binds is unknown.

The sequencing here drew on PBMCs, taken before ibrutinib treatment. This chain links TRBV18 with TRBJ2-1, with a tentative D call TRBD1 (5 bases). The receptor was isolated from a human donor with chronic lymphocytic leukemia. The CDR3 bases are TGTGCCAGCTCACCACCAGGCCAGGGATACAATGAGCAGTTCTTC. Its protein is CASSPPGQGYNEQFF. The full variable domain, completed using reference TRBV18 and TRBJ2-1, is NAGVMQNPRHLVRRRGQEARLRCSPMKGHSHVYWYRQLPEEGLKFMVYLQKENIIDESGMPKERFSAEFPKEGPSILRIQQVVRGDSAAYFCASSPPGQGYNEQFFGPGTRLTVL.